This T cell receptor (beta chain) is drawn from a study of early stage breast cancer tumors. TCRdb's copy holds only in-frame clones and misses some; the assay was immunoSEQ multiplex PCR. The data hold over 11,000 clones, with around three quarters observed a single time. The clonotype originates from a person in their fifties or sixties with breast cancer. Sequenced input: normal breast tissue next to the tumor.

CDR3 residues: CASSSLAEQDTQYF. For the CDR3, the DNA is TGTGCCAGCAGCTCGTTAGCGGAGCAAGATACGCAGTATTTT. V and J are TRBV7-2 and TRBJ2-3; D possibly corresponds to TRBD2 (6 bases). The CDR3 covers 14 residues. Trimming took 4 bases from V and 5 from J, leaving 13 bases between them. Per germline, CDR1 SGHTA and CDR2 FQGNSA.